The 32 T cell receptor beta chains presented below share a single source sample, sequenced in a study of blood T cell repertoires in COVID-19. Sequencing used immunoSEQ multiplex PCR; TCRdb keeps in-frame clones, though not all of them. The sample records roughly 230,000 clones, 89% being singletons. The sample consisted of peripheral blood. The receptors shown here come from a woman aged 40 to 50 who had recovered from COVID-19.

V is TRBV2 and J is TRBJ1-2; D is perhaps TRBD1 (5 bases). The V gene lost 6 bases and the J gene lost 2 bases, with 13 bases spanning the gap. Germline values: CDR1 SNHLY, CDR2 FYNNEI. The CDR3 consists of 14 residues. In DNA, the CDR3 is TGTGCCAGCAGCGGCAGGGACTTCAACTATGGCTACACCTTC. This translates into CASSGRDFNYGYTF. Full variable domain (rest looked up from reference TRBV2 and TRBJ1-2): EPEVTQTPSHQVTQMGQEVILRCVPISNHLYFYWYRQILGQKVEFLVSFYNNEISEKSEIFDDQFSVERPDGSNFTLKIRSTKLEDSAMYFCASSGRDFNYGYTFGSGTRLTVV.

This chain uses TRBV6-6 with TRBJ2-2; D possibly corresponds to TRBD2 (6 bases). Germline V lookup: CDR1 MNHNY, CDR2 SVGAGI (reference sequence). Trimming took off 6 bases at V and 5 bases at J, with 13 bases between the two ends. The CDR3 is 14 residues long. CDR3 protein: CASSMGRGTGELFF. CDR3 bases: TGTGCCAGCAGCATGGGACGGGGGACCGGGGAGCTGTTTTTT.

The genes are TRBV7-3 and TRBJ1-2; D perhaps matches TRBD1 (5 bases). The germline V gene encodes CDR1 SGHTA and CDR2 FQGTGA. This CDR3 region has 14 residues. V lost 4 bases, J lost 10 bases, and 19 bases lay in between. The DNA for the CDR3 is TGTGCCAGCAGCTCCACGGACACTGCAAAAGTCTACACCTTC. Residues: CASSSTDTAKVYTF.

The V and J genes are TRBV10-2 and TRBJ1-5; 7 bases are shared with TRBD1. Germline V gene sequence: CDR1 WSHSY, CDR2 SAAADI. CDR3 length: 15 amino acids. V lost 4 bases and J lost 1; bases outside the gene matches: 4. The DNA of the CDR3 is TGCGCCAGCAGTGTTTCGGGACAGAGCAATCAGCCCCAGCATTTT. It yields the protein CASSVSGQSNQPQHF.

V usage is TRBV5-1 and J usage is TRBJ2-1; 7 nucleotides agree with TRBD1. The CDR3 totals 13 residues. The ends lost 4 bases at V and 8 bases at J; junction bases unmatched: 6. Germline CDR1 SGHRS, CDR2 YFSETQ. The CDR3 loop is CASSPYTGDEQFF. CDR3 in DNA: TGCGCCAGCAGCCCATACACAGGGGATGAGCAGTTCTTC.

This chain uses TRBV6-5 with TRBJ2-2, with D uncertain. The germline gives CDR1 MNHEY, CDR2 SVGAGI. This CDR3 contains 13 residues. The ends were cut back, 6 bases at V and 4 bases at J, with 9 bases in the middle. The CDR3 is CASRSRPTGELFF. CDR3 bases: TGTGCCAGCAGGTCTAGGCCCACCGGGGAGCTGTTTTTT.

The V and J genes are TRBV10-3 and TRBJ1-3; D remains unclear. Trimming shortened V by 6 bases and J by 0 bases, and 3 bases separated the two germline ends. CDR1 is ENHRY, CDR2 SYGVKD, per germline. This CDR3 contains 12 residues. Here the CDR3 DNA reads TGTGCCATCAGCGTCTCTGGAAACACCATATATTTT. Translation: CAISVSGNTIYF.

The chain couples TRBV19 to TRBJ1-4; 9 bases agree with TRBD1. Trimming took 3 bases from V and 7 from J; bases not matched to a gene: 6. The germline V gene encodes CDR1 LNHDA and CDR2 SQIVND (reference sequence). The CDR3 sequence is 15 residues long. CDR3 protein: CASSIGDRGGEKLFF. CDR3 bases: TGTGCCAGTAGTATCGGAGACAGGGGGGGTGAAAAACTGTTTTTT.

The chain couples TRBV11-2 to TRBJ1-1; D is undetermined. Between the trimmed V and J ends, which lost 5 bases and 11 bases, there was a span of 15 bases. Germline CDR1 SGHAT, CDR2 FQNNGV. The CDR3 totals 12 residues. Here the CDR3 reads CASSPDGTRAFF. The CDR3 bases are TGTGCCAGCAGCCCCGACGGCACCAGGGCTTTCTTT.

V gene TRBV11-2 combines with J gene TRBJ2-1; 8 nucleotides align to TRBD2. The CDR3 extends over 18 amino acids. CDR1 is SGHAT, CDR2 FQNNGV, per germline. The J segment lost 5 bases and the V segment lost 4 bases, leaving 16 bases of the junction unmatched. The chain's CDR3 is CASSSQGGTSGFHNEQFF. The DNA for the CDR3 is TGTGCCAGCAGCTCCCAGGGTGGGACTAGTGGCTTCCACAATGAGCAGTTCTTC. The complete variable domain, with remaining parts taken from reference TRBV11-2 and TRBJ2-1, reads EAGVAQSPRYKIIEKRQSVAFWCNPISGHATLYWYQQILGQGPKLLIQFQNNGVVDDSQLPKDRFSAERLKGVDSTLKIQPAKLEDSAVYLCASSSQGGTSGFHNEQFFGPGTRLTVL.

The chain employs TRBV9 and TRBJ2-7; 15 bases are a match to TRBD2. V trimming: 0 bases; J trimming: 2 bases; junction bases outside the gene matches: 0. CDR1 is SGDLS, CDR2 YYNGEE, per germline. The CDR3 is made up of 16 amino acids. The CDR3, as DNA: TGTGCCAGCAGCGTAGGGACTAGCGGGGGGGCCTACGAGCAGTACTTC. Protein sequence: CASSVGTSGGAYEQYF.

The genes are TRBV10-1 and TRBJ2-3; perhaps TRBD2 as D (5 bases). Germline values: CDR1 WNHNN, CDR2 SYGVQD (reference sequence). The length of the CDR3 is 12 residues. Trimming cost V 6 bases and J 2 bases, with 6 bases left between them. This CDR3 reads CASRDSTDTQYF. The CDR3 nucleotides are TGCGCCAGCAGGGACTCCACAGATACGCAGTATTTT.

This clone occurred once. The gene calls are TRBV7-9 and TRBJ2-2; D not resolved. CDR1 and CDR2 (germline): SEHNR, FQNEAQ (reference sequence). The CDR3 covers 12 residues. V gave up 5 bases and J gave up 6 bases, with 7 bases separating them. CDR3 bases: TGTGCCAGCAGCGTCGTCGCCGGGGAGCTGTTTTTT. Its protein is CASSVVAGELFF.

This clone was seen a single time. The chain joins TRBV11-2 to TRBJ1-2; 8 bases are a match to TRBD1. Trimming removed 6 bases from V and 2 bases from J; junction bases left unmatched: 2. This CDR3 has 13 amino acids. CDR1 and CDR2 from the germline V gene are SGHAT and FQNNGV. The CDR3 sequence: CASRDRDNYGYTF. The CDR3, as DNA: TGTGCCAGCAGGGACAGGGACAACTATGGCTACACCTTC. Full variable domain (missing parts from reference TRBV11-2 and TRBJ1-2): EAGVAQSPRYKIIEKRQSVAFWCNPISGHATLYWYQQILGQGPKLLIQFQNNGVVDDSQLPKDRFSAERLKGVDSTLKIQPAKLEDSAVYLCASRDRDNYGYTFGSGTRLTVV.

This clone came up a few times. The chain couples TRBV30 to TRBJ2-1, with 9 bases fitting TRBD1. CDR1 GTSNPN and CDR2 SVGIG come from the germline V gene (reference sequence). The CDR3 contains 13 residues. Losses at the gene ends were 2 bases for V and 7 bases for J; bases not matched to a gene: 3. CDR3 DNA sequence: TGTGCCTGGAGTAGAGGGACAGGGAATGAGCAGTTCTTC. Translating gives CAWSRGTGNEQFF.

The chain carries TRBV7-9 and TRBJ2-3; TRBD2 agrees at 7 bases. V lost 5 bases, J lost 2 bases, and 16 bases stayed unmatched. Germline V gene sequence: CDR1 SEHNR, CDR2 FQNEAQ (reference sequence). The CDR3 spans 18 residues. The CDR3 sequence is CASSPRDRSGTTTDTQYF. The DNA of the CDR3 is TGTGCCAGCAGCCCGAGAGATAGGTCCGGGACTACCACAGATACGCAGTATTTT.

The chain employs TRBV6-5 and TRBJ2-1, with 9 bases identical to TRBD1. This CDR3 contains 14 residues. Trimming took 6 bases from V and 1 from J; bases not matched to a gene: 1. Germline CDR1 MNHEY, CDR2 SVGAGI. CDR3 sequence: CASSGQGSYNEQFF. The CDR3 DNA follows: TGTGCCAGCAGCGGACAGGGGTCCTACAATGAGCAGTTCTTC.

V and J are TRBV5-1 and TRBJ2-7, with D perhaps TRBD1 (6 bases). Germline V gene sequence: CDR1 SGHRS, CDR2 YFSETQ. The CDR3 sequence is 15 residues long. Trimming cost V 5 bases and J 3 bases, with 18 bases left between them. The CDR3 reads CASSPSVAGVYEQYF. CDR3 in DNA: TGCGCCAGCAGTCCTTCGGTGGCAGGGGTCTACGAGCAGTACTTC.

The V call is TRBV7-2, the J call TRBJ1-2; D is ambiguous. From germline, CDR1 is SGHTA and CDR2 FQGNSA. The CDR3 has 11 amino acids. V was shortened by 5 bases and J by 8 bases, with 9 bases between the two germline ends. CDR3 in amino acids: CASSQEGGYTF. The CDR3 DNA is TGTGCCAGCAGCCAAGAGGGAGGCTACACCTTC.

The chain is built from TRBV6-5 and TRBJ1-2, with D perhaps TRBD1 (5 bases). V shed 2 bases and J shed 4 bases, with 11 bases lying between them. Looked up from germline, CDR1 is MNHEY and CDR2 is SVGAGI. The length of the CDR3 is 14 residues. The chain's CDR3 is CASSYGGHAYGYTF. The DNA of the CDR3 is TGTGCCAGCAGTTACGGTGGACACGCCTATGGCTACACCTTC.

Turning to this clone: The sample carries other DNA sequences with the same CDR3. The chain is built from TRBV7-2 and TRBJ2-1; 7 bases map to TRBD2. Looked up from germline, CDR1 is SGHTA and CDR2 is FQGNSA. V lost 0 bases to trimming and J lost 7 bases; unmatched junction nucleotides: 3. This CDR3 has 14 amino acids. CDR3 protein: CASSLAAGANEQFF. The CDR3 bases are TGTGCCAGCAGCTTAGCGGCGGGAGCTAATGAGCAGTTCTTC.

V is TRBV24-1 and J is TRBJ2-3; D remains ambiguous. The germline V gene encodes CDR1 KGHDR and CDR2 SFDVKD. There are 12 residues in the CDR3. V was shortened by 9 bases and J by 4 bases, with 10 bases between the two germline ends. As DNA, the CDR3 is TGTGCCACCCAAGCTGGTGCAGATACGCAGTATTTT. Residues: CATQAGADTQYF.

The chain couples TRBV6-1 to TRBJ2-3, with D maybe TRBD2 (6 bases). V lost 11 bases and J 3 bases, leaving 18 bases between the germline ends. The CDR3 consists of 14 residues. The germline gives CDR1 MNHNS, CDR2 SASEGT. The CDR3 loop is CAADRGLQTDTQYF. The CDR3 region has the DNA TGTGCCGCCGACCGGGGACTTCAAACAGATACGCAGTATTTT.

The V call is TRBV7-8, the J call TRBJ2-1; 9 nucleotides align to TRBD1. The CDR3 contains 17 residues. Germline-derived CDR1 and CDR2 are SGHVS and FQNEAQ. V trimming: 2 bases; J trimming: 8 bases; junction bases outside the gene matches: 13. The DNA for the CDR3 is TGTGCCAGCAGCTTATTTCCGGGACAGGGAGTCATCTATGAGCAGTTCTTC. It yields the protein CASSLFPGQGVIYEQFF. The full variable domain, in which reference TRBV7-8 and TRBJ2-1 provide the parts outside the CDR3, is GAGVSQSPRYKVAKRGQDVALRCDPISGHVSLFWYQQALGQGPEFLTYFQNEAQLDKSGLPSDRFFAERPEGSVSTLKIQRTQQEDSAVYLCASSLFPGQGVIYEQFFGPGTRLTVL.

The chain links TRBV11-2 to TRBJ2-1; TRBD2 agrees at 10 bases. The CDR3 contains 17 residues. With V trimmed by 4 bases and J by 6 bases, 12 bases remained unmatched. Per the germline V gene, CDR1 is SGHAT and CDR2 is FQNNGV. DNA of the CDR3: TGTGCCAGCAGCTCGAACTACCAAGCGGGAGGGCCCAATGAGCAGTTCTTC. It specifies CASSSNYQAGGPNEQFF.

J is TRBJ2-3 and V is TRBV11-2; D unresolved. The V gene's germline CDR1 is SGHAT and CDR2 FQNNGV. Between the trimmed V and J ends, which lost 4 bases and 5 bases, there was a span of 10 bases. The CDR3 spans 13 residues. This CDR3 reads CASSSSPRDTQYF. As DNA, the CDR3 is TGTGCCAGCAGCTCCTCTCCCCGAGATACGCAGTATTTT.

J is TRBJ1-6 and V is TRBV30; weak D call: TRBD1 (5 bases). Germline CDR1 reads GTSNPN; CDR2 reads SVGIG (reference sequence). The CDR3 loop spans 10 amino acids. Trimming shortened V by 5 bases and J by 9 bases, and 5 bases separated the two germline ends. The CDR3, as DNA: TGTGCCTGGGGGGCTTCACCCCTCCACTTT. Translated: CAWGASPLHF.

This clone showed up just a few times. V and J are TRBV19 and TRBJ2-1, with TRBD1 matching over 8 bases. Germline CDR1 reads LNHDA; CDR2 reads SQIVND (reference sequence). There are 16 residues in the CDR3. Unmatched junction bases numbered 12, after V lost 3 bases and J lost 8 bases. The CDR3 bases are TGTGCCAGTAGTATCGCTGGACAGGGAAGGGGGGATGAGCAGTTCTTC. The encoded protein is CASSIAGQGRGDEQFF.

The genes are TRBV7-2 and TRBJ2-3; tentative D call: TRBD2 (6 bases). V lost 5 bases and J lost 2, with 14 bases in between. This CDR3 region has 15 residues. Germline-derived CDR1 and CDR2 are SGHTA and FQGNSA. CDR3 nucleotides: TGTGCCAGCAGCGCCACTAGCTCCCACACAGATACGCAGTATTTT. Amino acid sequence: CASSATSSHTDTQYF.

The chain is built from TRBV19 and TRBJ1-4; D remains ambiguous. Trimming shortened V by 6 bases and J by 8 bases, and 10 bases separated the two germline ends. The CDR3 is 12 amino acids. CDR1 and CDR2 (germline): LNHDA, SQIVND (reference sequence). CDR3 sequence reads: CASRATGEKLFF. In DNA, the CDR3 is TGTGCCAGTAGGGCGACTGGGGAAAAACTGTTTTTT. Together with reference TRBV19 and TRBJ1-4, the CDR3 gives the full variable domain: DGGITQSPKYLFRKEGQNVTLSCEQNLNHDAMYWYRQDPGQGLRLIYYSQIVNDFQKGDIAEGYSVSREKKESFPLTVTSAQKNPTAFYLCASRATGEKLFFGSGTQLSVL.

CDR3 DNA sequence: TGTGCCAGCAGTTCCGCAGGGGGCATGAGGAATGAGCAGTTCTTC. Encoded protein: CASSSAGGMRNEQFF. The rearrangement uses TRBV6-5 and TRBJ2-1; 8 nucleotides line up with TRBD1. The CDR3 spans 15 residues. The germline V gene has CDR1 MNHEY and CDR2 SVGAGI. V lost 4 bases to trimming and J lost 7 bases; unmatched junction nucleotides: 9.

The V and J genes are TRBV7-8 and TRBJ1-5; the D gene is possibly TRBD1 (5 bases). V lost 0 bases and J lost 4, with 13 bases in between. The CDR3 extends over 16 amino acids. Per germline, CDR1 SGHVS and CDR2 FQNEAQ. Here the CDR3 DNA reads TGTGCCAGCAGCTTAGCGCCCCGGGGGACTAATCAGCCCCAGCATTTT. Translated, it gives CASSLAPRGTNQPQHF.